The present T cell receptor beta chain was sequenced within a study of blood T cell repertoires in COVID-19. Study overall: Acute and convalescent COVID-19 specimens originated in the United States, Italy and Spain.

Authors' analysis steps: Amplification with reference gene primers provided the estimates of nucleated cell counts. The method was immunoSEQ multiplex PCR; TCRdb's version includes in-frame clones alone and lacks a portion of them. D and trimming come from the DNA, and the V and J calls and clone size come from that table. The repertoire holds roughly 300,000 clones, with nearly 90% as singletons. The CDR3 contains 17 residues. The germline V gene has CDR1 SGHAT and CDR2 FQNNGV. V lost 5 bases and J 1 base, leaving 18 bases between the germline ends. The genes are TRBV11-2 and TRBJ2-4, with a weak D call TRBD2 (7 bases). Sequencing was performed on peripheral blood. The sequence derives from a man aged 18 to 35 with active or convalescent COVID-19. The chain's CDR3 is CASSQGGGGRAKNIQYF. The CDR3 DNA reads TGTGCCAGCAGCCAAGGGGGGGGAGGAAGGGCCAAAAACATTCAGTACTTC.